These 17 T cell receptor beta chains originate from one sample sequenced in a study of cytomegalovirus exposure and HLA in healthy donors. Some clones are missing from TCRdb's copy, which holds only in-frame ones; the method was immunoSEQ multiplex PCR. The sample has about 130,000 clones, approximately 95% seen once; the top ten hold 1.7%. What was sequenced was PBMCs. These receptors came from a man younger than 30 in good health and CMV-seronegative.

In the case of this clone: Sequence at one end of the junction differs from germline and may be a read error. The chain combines TRBV5-8 with TRBJ1-3; D call uncertain. The length of the CDR3 is 12 residues. CDR1 SGHTS and CDR2 YDEGEE come from the germline V gene. The CDR3 loop is CASSRRSLESDF. DNA for the CDR3: TGTGCCAGCAGCCGGAGGTCTCTGGAGTCGGATTTT.

This chain links TRBV29-1 with TRBJ2-3, with 7 bases fitting TRBD1. This CDR3 region has 15 residues. J lost 4 bases, V lost 3 bases, and 10 bases had no gene match. The germline V gene has CDR1 SQVTM and CDR2 ANQGSEA. The DNA for the CDR3 is TGCAGCGTTGATTTAGGGGGACAGTCATCAGATACGCAGTATTTT. Residues: CSVDLGGQSSDTQYF.

The chain is built from TRBV28 and TRBJ2-1; 12 positions agree with TRBD2. This CDR3 comprises 19 residues. Trimming cost V 7 bases and J 1 base; bases outside gene matches: 14. In germline, CDR1 is MDHEN, CDR2 SYDVKM. CDR3 region: CASTFTGTSGWNSYNEQFF. DNA for the CDR3: TGTGCCAGCACCTTCACAGGGACTAGCGGGTGGAATTCCTACAATGAGCAGTTCTTC.

This chain uses TRBV28 with TRBJ1-1, with D tentatively TRBD1 (5 bases). CDR1 and CDR2 from the germline V gene are MDHEN and SYDVKM. This CDR3 contains 13 residues. Trimming removed 5 bases from V and 6 bases from J, with 13 bases in between. The CDR3 is CASSPGTAAEAFF. CDR3 nucleotides: TGTGCCAGCAGTCCCGGGACTGCCGCTGAAGCTTTCTTT.

The chain couples TRBV9 to TRBJ2-5; a weak D match, TRBD1 (5 bases). CDR1 is SGDLS and CDR2 is YYNGEE in the germline V gene. This CDR3 comprises 15 residues. Trimming stripped 0 bases from V and 5 bases from J, with 14 bases between. CDR3 sequence (DNA): TGTGCCAGCAGCGTAGAACCCACAGGCCGGGAGACCCAGTACTTC. This translates into CASSVEPTGRETQYF.

The J gene is TRBJ2-7, the V gene TRBV5-6; the match to TRBD2 covers 9 bases. The trim removed 2 bases at V and 0 bases at J, leaving 9 bases unmatched. This CDR3 has 17 amino acids. Germline lookup yields CDR1 SGHDT and CDR2 YYEEEE. This CDR3 is CASSLIASGASSYEQYF. The CDR3 nucleotides read TGTGCCAGCAGCTTAATTGCTAGCGGGGCGAGCTCCTACGAGCAGTACTTC.

V usage is TRBV9 and J usage is TRBJ2-7; 7 nucleotides line up with TRBD1. Germline trimming cut 3 bases from V and 6 bases from J; bases unmatched to any gene: 6. The germline V gene encodes CDR1 SGDLS and CDR2 YYNGEE. The CDR3 is made up of 13 amino acids. CDR3: CASSGQGTGEQYF. For the CDR3, the DNA is TGTGCCAGCAGCGGACAGGGTACTGGCGAGCAGTACTTC.

This clone was picked up one time. The rearrangement uses TRBV2 and TRBJ2-7; the match to TRBD2 covers 7 bases. Germline trimming cut 6 bases from V and 4 bases from J; bases unmatched to any gene: 12. CDR3 size: 15 residues. The germline V gene encodes CDR1 SNHLY and CDR2 FYNNEI. CDR3 residues: CASRAHSGNSYEQYF. CDR3 in DNA: TGTGCCAGCAGGGCCCACAGCGGGAATTCATACGAGCAGTACTTC.

The chain uses TRBV5-5 and TRBJ2-7; D ambiguous. V dropped 5 bases and J dropped 0 bases, with 9 bases sitting between them. CDR3 length equals 13 residues. Germline assignment: CDR1 SGHKS and CDR2 YYEKEE (reference sequence). CDR3 protein: CASSQILSYEQYF. The CDR3 DNA follows: TGTGCCAGCAGTCAAATACTCTCCTACGAGCAGTACTTC. Together with reference TRBV5-5 and TRBJ2-7, the CDR3 gives the full variable domain: DAGVTQSPTHLIKTRGQQVTLRCSPISGHKSVSWYQQVLGQGPQFIFQYYEKEERGRGNFPDRFSARQFPNYSSELNVNALLLGDSALYLCASSQILSYEQYFGPGTRLTVT.

The chain is built from TRBV9 and TRBJ1-2; maybe TRBD1 (6 bases). CDR1 SGDLS and CDR2 YYNGEE come from the germline V gene. The CDR3 sequence is 14 residues long. The V and J ends lost 0 bases and 3 bases respectively, with 9 bases between them. The CDR3 DNA is TGTGCCAGCAGCGTAGGAGGGGGGGACTATGGCTACACCTTC. Its protein product is CASSVGGGDYGYTF.

This clone appeared once. This chain uses TRBV28 with TRBJ2-5, with D tentatively TRBD1 (6 bases). The germline V gene has CDR1 MDHEN and CDR2 SYDVKM. V lost 9 bases to trimming and J lost 2 bases, with 19 bases between them. The CDR3 contains 15 residues. The CDR3 nucleotides are TGTGCCAGTCTATCGACAGGATGGCTACAAGAGACCCAGTACTTC. Translation: CASLSTGWLQETQYF.

This sequence joins TRBV11-1 and TRBJ1-1; D ambiguous. Germline V gene data show CDR1 as SGHAT and CDR2 as FQDESV (reference sequence). CDR3 length equals 13 residues. V was clipped by 3 bases and J by 4 bases, with 9 bases between them. The CDR3 sequence is CASSFTWSTEAFF. In nucleotides, the CDR3 is TGTGCCAGCAGCTTTACTTGGAGCACTGAAGCTTTCTTT.

The chain has TRBV5-6 and TRBJ2-1, with 9 nucleotides matching TRBD2. CDR3 size: 13 residues. Germline loops: CDR1 SGHDT, CDR2 YYEEEE. J lost 8 bases, V lost 4 bases, and 4 bases had no gene match. The CDR3 spells CASSRTSVHEQFF. The CDR3 DNA is TGTGCCAGCAGCCGGACTAGCGTCCATGAGCAGTTCTTC.

The chain recombines TRBV28 with TRBJ2-3; D is possibly TRBD2 (5 bases). There are 16 residues in the CDR3. Germline CDR1 reads MDHEN; CDR2 reads SYDVKM. V gave up 1 base and J gave up 4 bases, with 15 bases separating them. The CDR3 region has the DNA TGTGCCAGCAGTTTATCACGAGGGTACTCCGCAGATACGCAGTATTTT. Amino acid sequence: CASSLSRGYSADTQYF.

The chain combines TRBV30 with TRBJ2-7; 8 bases are shared with TRBD2. The germline V gene has CDR1 GTSNPN and CDR2 SVGIG (reference sequence). With V trimmed by 5 bases and J by 2 bases, 5 bases remained unmatched. The CDR3 totals 13 residues. In DNA, the CDR3 is TGTGCCTGGGGGGGACTAGGGACCTACGAGCAGTACTTC. It specifies CAWGGLGTYEQYF.

The chain is built from TRBV30 and TRBJ2-7; TRBD2 is a possible D gene (5 bases). The CDR3 sequence is 11 residues long. V was pared by 3 bases and J by 3 bases, with 6 bases between. Per the germline V gene, CDR1 is GTSNPN and CDR2 is SVGIG (reference sequence). The CDR3 DNA reads TGTGCCTGGAGCGGGAACTACGAGCAGTACTTC. This encodes CAWSGNYEQYF.

V gene TRBV7-3 combines with J gene TRBJ2-1; TRBD1 might be the D (6 bases). V lost 1 base and J lost 2, with 9 bases in between. The CDR3 is made up of 15 amino acids. The germline gives CDR1 SGHTA, CDR2 FQGTGA. CDR3 nucleotide sequence: TGTGCCAGCAGCTTAATCAGGGGCACCTACAATGAGCAGTTCTTC. It is translated as CASSLIRGTYNEQFF.